This TCR beta chain comes out of a study of blood T cell repertoires in COVID-19. Turning to the study itself: Researchers got acute and convalescent COVID-19 samples from the United States, Italy and Spain. The cDNA or gDNA used as material had been derived from T cells, B-cell-depleted T cells, or PBMCs.

CDR3 length equals 16 residues. V gave up 0 bases and J gave up 0 bases; unmatched junction bases: 3. Germline V CDR1 and CDR2: SGHKS, YYEKEE (reference sequence). In the authors' workflow: By means of reference gene primer amplification, nucleated cell counts were estimated. Assay used: immunoSEQ multiplex PCR; TCRdb lists only in-frame clones, some missing. Clonal size and the V and J genes are those of that table, whereas D and trimming came from the DNA. The table records 230,000 or so clones, around 80% of them present only once. Specimen: peripheral blood. This sequence joins TRBV5-5 and TRBJ1-3, with 7 nucleotides matching TRBD1. This clonotype originated in a man in his forties or fifties who had recovered from COVID-19. This chain's CDR3 is CASSLVGTASGNTIYF. For the CDR3, the DNA is TGTGCCAGCAGCTTGGTCGGGACAGCCTCTGGAAACACCATATATTTT. The entire variable domain, with the rest obtained from reference TRBV5-5 and TRBJ1-3, is as follows: DAGVTQSPTHLIKTRGQQVTLRCSPISGHKSVSWYQQVLGQGPQFIFQYYEKEERGRGNFPDRFSARQFPNYSSELNVNALLLGDSALYLCASSLVGTASGNTIYFGEGSWLTVV.